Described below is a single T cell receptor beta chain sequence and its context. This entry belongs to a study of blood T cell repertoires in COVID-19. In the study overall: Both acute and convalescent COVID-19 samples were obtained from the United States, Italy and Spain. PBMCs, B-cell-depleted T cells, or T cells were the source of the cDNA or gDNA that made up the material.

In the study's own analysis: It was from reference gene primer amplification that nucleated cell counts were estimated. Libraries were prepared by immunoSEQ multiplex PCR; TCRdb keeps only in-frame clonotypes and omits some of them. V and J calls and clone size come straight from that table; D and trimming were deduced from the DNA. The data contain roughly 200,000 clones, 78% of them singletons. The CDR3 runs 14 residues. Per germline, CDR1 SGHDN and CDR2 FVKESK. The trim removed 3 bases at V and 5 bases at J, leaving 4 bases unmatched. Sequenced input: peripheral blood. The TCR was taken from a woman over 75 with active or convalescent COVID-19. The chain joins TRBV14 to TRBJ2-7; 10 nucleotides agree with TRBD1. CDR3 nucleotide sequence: TGTGCCAGCAGCCAGAGACAGGGGGCGGACGAGCAGTACTTC. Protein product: CASSQRQGADEQYF.